This T cell receptor (beta chain) comes out of a study of blood T cell repertoires in COVID-19. Libraries were prepared by immunoSEQ multiplex PCR; TCRdb keeps only in-frame clonotypes and omits some of them. The table includes 250,000 to 350,000 clones, about 81% detected once. The clonotype comes from a human donor with COVID-19, enrolled during active disease. The donor label of this sample is uncertain. The source material was peripheral blood.

Here the CDR3 reads CASSEGQGPTYEQYF. The DNA of the CDR3 is TGCGCCAGCAGTGAGGGCCAGGGTCCTACCTACGAGCAGTACTTC. The chain employs TRBV10-1 and TRBJ2-7; TRBD1 might be the D (5 bases). Germline loops: CDR1 WNHNN, CDR2 SYGVQD (reference sequence). V was shortened by 2 bases and J by 2 bases, with 13 bases between the two germline ends. The CDR3 length is 15 residues.